At least ten counts were recorded for the clone carrying this T cell receptor beta chain. The target antigen is unknown. RNA transcripts yielded amplified TCR beta CDR3 regions. After a first-round RT-PCR with HTBI primers, a second-round multiplex PCR was run. MiXCR, applied by TCRdb to the multiplex PCR reads, yields one record per CDR3 protein. The sample contains some 210,000 distinct CDR3 sequences, 25% to 35% of which appear only once. The data derive from a study of Graves' ophthalmopathy and Graves' hyperthyroidism. On the study more broadly: Peripheral blood was collected at initial diagnosis, before any treatment.

Study-level points and caveats: A majority of expanded thyroid clonotypes exceeding 0.001 frequency were likewise present in blood. Ophthalmopathy progression predictions by the model showed around 72% specificity and roughly 70% sensitivity.

The germline V gene has CDR1 MNHEY and CDR2 SMNVEV (reference sequence). Trimming took 2 bases from V and 6 from J, leaving 14 bases between them. This CDR3 comprises 14 residues. The authors isolated PBMCs from about 10 ml of fresh peripheral blood. The chain uses TRBV27 and TRBJ2-7; perhaps TRBD2 as D (6 bases). The receptor was isolated from a man aged 50 to 60 with Graves' ophthalmopathy. The sample taken for sequencing was peripheral blood. The CDR3 spells CASSLDSGLAEQYF. The CDR3 bases are TGTGCCAGCAGTTTAGATAGCGGACTCGCCGAGCAGTACTTC.